This T cell receptor (beta chain) was documented in a study of cytomegalovirus exposure and HLA in healthy donors. As for the study in general: Under 85% of 350 to 400 genotyped donors fell in the Caucasian-associated ancestry cluster. General study results and limits: When analyzed later, a missense DCLRE1C variant was found to be linked to TCR beta V- and J-gene trimming. Some public TCRs appeared in many individuals, while most sequences were rare. HLA restriction was apparent for most CMV-associated TCR beta chains in a later analysis.

The V gene's germline CDR1 is GTSNPN and CDR2 SVGIG (reference sequence). Losses at the gene ends were 1 base for V and 3 bases for J; bases not matched to a gene: 4. The CDR3 has 16 residues. Both 60 Vbeta primers and 13 Jbeta primers went into the PCR. The data were produced by immunoSEQ multiplex PCR, yet TCRdb's version contains in-frame clones alone and is incomplete. This sample yields 95,000 to 150,000 clones, of which roughly 76% are seen a single time; 2.1% belongs to the top ten. Regarding this clone: The antigen is undetermined.

The TCR comes from a man aged 25 to 40 in good health and CMV-seronegative. Sequenced: PBMCs. The rearrangement uses TRBV30 and TRBJ2-5; 14 bases are shared with TRBD2. The CDR3 bases are TGTGCCTGGAGTGGACTAGCGGGGGGGACTAAAGAGACCCAGTACTTC. Protein product: CAWSGLAGGTKETQYF. The whole variable domain, remainder taken from reference TRBV30 and TRBJ2-5, is SQTIHQWPATLVQPVGSPLSLECTVEGTSNPNLYWYRQAAGRGLQLLFYSVGIGQISSEVPQNLSASRPQDRQFILSSKKLLLSDSGFYLCAWSGLAGGTKETQYFGPGTRLLVL.